This record concerns one T cell receptor (beta chain) sequence. The data belong to a study of blood T cell repertoires in COVID-19. The CDR3 runs to 18 residues. V was trimmed by 1 base and J by 3 bases, leaving 24 bases between them. CDR1 is GTSNPN and CDR2 is SVGIG in the germline V gene (reference sequence). The data were produced by immunoSEQ multiplex PCR, yet TCRdb's version contains in-frame clones alone and is incomplete. The sample carries about 33,000 clones, approximately 85% recorded once. Sequencing input: peripheral blood. This receptor was identified in a human donor in a cohort sampled during active COVID-19. The chain employs TRBV30 and TRBJ1-1; D perhaps matches TRBD1 (6 bases). Here the CDR3 reads CAWSGYTPNVAGDTEAFF. In DNA, the CDR3 is TGTGCCTGGAGTGGGTACACCCCGAACGTCGCAGGGGACACTGAAGCTTTCTTT.